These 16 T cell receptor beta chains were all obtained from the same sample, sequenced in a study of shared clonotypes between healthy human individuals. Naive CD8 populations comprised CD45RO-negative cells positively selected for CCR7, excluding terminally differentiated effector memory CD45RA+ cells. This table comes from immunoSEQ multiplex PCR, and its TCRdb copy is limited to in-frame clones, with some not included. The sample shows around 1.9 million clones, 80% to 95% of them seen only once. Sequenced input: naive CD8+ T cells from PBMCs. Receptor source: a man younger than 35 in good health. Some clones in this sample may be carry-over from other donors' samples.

The CDR3 is CASSVVGTGGNYGYTF. The CDR3 coding sequence is TGTGCCAGCAGCGTAGTCGGGACAGGGGGCAACTATGGCTACACCTTC. The chain uses TRBV9 and TRBJ1-2; 12 bases align to TRBD1. V lost 0 bases and J lost 2; bases outside the gene matches: 2. This CDR3 spans 16 amino acids. Germline V gene lookup returns CDR1 SGDLS and CDR2 YYNGEE.

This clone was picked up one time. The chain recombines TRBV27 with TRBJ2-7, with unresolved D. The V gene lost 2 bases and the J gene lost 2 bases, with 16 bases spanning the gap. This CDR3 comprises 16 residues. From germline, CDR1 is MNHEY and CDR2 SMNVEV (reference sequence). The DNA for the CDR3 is TGTGCCAGCAGTTTAGCCTACAGCATAATCCCCTACGAGCAGTACTTC. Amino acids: CASSLAYSIIPYEQYF.

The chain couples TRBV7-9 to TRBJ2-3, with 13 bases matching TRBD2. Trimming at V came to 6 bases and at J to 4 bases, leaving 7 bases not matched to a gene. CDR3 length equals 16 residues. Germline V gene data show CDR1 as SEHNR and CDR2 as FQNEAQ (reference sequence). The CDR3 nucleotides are TGTGCCAGCAGACTAGGGACTAGCGGGACGGCAGATACGCAGTATTTT. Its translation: CASRLGTSGTADTQYF.

CDR3 amino acids: CASSHSRGLAGERFTTDTQYF. For the CDR3, the DNA is TGCGCCAGCAGCCATTCCCGCGGACTAGCGGGAGAAAGGTTCACGACAGATACGCAGTATTTT. The chain couples TRBV4-1 to TRBJ2-3; 13 bases match TRBD2. J gave up 3 bases and V 3 bases, and 18 bases lay outside the gene matches. This CDR3 spans 21 amino acids. Germline assignment: CDR1 MGHRA and CDR2 YSYEKL.

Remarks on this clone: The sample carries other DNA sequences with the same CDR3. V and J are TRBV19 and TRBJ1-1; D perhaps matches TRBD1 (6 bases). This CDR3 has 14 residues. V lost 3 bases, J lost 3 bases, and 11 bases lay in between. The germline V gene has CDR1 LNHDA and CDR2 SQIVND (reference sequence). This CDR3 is CASSIGQGYTEAFF. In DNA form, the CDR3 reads TGTGCCAGTAGTATCGGTCAGGGGTACACTGAAGCTTTCTTT.

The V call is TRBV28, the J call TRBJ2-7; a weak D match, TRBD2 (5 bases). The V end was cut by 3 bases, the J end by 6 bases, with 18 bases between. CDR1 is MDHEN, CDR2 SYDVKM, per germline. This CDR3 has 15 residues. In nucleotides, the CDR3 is TGTGCCAGCAGTTTTGGAGGTACCCTTACTACCGAGCAGTACTTC. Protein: CASSFGGTLTTEQYF.

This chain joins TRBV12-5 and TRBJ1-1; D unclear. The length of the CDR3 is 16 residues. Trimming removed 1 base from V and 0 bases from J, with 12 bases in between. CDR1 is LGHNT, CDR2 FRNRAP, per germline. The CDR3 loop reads CASGLGAGYMNTEAFF. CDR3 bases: TGTGCTAGTGGTTTGGGAGCGGGATACATGAACACTGAAGCTTTCTTT.

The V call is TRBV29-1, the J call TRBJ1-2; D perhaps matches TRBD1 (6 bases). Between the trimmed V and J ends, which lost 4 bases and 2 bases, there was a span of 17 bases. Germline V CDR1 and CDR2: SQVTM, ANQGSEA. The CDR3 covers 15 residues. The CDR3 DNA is TGCAGCGTTGTCCTTCGCGGACAGACAAACTATGGCTACACCTTC. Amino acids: CSVVLRGQTNYGYTF.

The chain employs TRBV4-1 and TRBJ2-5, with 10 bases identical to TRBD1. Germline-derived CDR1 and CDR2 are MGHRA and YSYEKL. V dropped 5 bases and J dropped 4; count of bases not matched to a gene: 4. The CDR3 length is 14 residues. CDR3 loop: CASSARDRGETQYF. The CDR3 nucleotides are TGCGCCAGCAGCGCCCGGGACAGGGGAGAGACCCAGTACTTC.

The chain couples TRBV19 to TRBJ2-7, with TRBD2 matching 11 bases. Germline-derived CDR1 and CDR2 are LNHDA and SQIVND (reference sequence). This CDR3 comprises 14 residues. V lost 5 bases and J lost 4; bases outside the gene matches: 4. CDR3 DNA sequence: TGTGCCAGTAGTGTCGGACTAGCGGGTTACGAGCAGTACTTC. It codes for CASSVGLAGYEQYF.

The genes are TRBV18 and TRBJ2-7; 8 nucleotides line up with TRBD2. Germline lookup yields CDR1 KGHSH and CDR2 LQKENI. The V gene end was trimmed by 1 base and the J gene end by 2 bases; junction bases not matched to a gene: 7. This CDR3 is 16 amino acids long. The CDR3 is CASSPLGGRPPYEQYF. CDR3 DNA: TGTGCCAGCTCACCACTGGGCGGGAGGCCCCCCTACGAGCAGTACTTC.

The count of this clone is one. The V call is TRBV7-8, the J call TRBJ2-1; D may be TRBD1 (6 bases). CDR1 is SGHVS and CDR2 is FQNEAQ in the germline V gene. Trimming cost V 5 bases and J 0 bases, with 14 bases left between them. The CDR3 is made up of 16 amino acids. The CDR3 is CASSHSRGSSYNEQFF. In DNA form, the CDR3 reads TGTGCCAGCAGCCACAGCAGGGGAAGCTCCTACAATGAGCAGTTCTTC.

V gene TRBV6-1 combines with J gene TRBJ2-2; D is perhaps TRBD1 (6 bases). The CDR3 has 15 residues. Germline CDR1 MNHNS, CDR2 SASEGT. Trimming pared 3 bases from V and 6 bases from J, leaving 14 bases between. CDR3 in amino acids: CASSELTGSSGELFF. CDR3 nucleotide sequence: TGTGCCAGCAGTGAGTTGACAGGTTCATCCGGGGAGCTGTTTTTT.

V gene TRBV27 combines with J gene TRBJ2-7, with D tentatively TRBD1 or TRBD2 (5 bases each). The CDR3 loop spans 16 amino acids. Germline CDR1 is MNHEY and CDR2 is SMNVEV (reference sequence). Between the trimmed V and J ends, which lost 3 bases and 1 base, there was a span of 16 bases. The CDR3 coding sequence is TGTGCCAGCAGTTTCCCGAACCGGGACGGATCCTACGAGCAGTACTTC. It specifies CASSFPNRDGSYEQYF.

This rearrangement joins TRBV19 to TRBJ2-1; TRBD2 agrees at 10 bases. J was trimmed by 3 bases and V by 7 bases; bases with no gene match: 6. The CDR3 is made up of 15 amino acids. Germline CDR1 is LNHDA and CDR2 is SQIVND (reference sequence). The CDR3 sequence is CASTLGTSVYNEQFF. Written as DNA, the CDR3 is TGTGCCAGTACCCTGGGGACTAGCGTCTACAATGAGCAGTTCTTC.

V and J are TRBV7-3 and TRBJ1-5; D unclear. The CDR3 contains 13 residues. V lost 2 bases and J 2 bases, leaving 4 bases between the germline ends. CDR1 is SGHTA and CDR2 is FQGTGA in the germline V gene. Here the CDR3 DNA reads TGTGCCAGCAGCTTATGGGGCAATCAGCCCCAGCATTTT. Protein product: CASSLWGNQPQHF.